This T cell receptor beta chain is from a study of cytomegalovirus exposure and HLA in healthy donors. The PCR was carried out with 60 Vbeta primers and 13 Jbeta primers. Clones were read by immunoSEQ multiplex PCR, and TCRdb kept only the in-frame ones, dropping some. The sample shows around 150,000 clones, approximately 84% of them seen only once. CDR1 is ENHRY, CDR2 SYGVKD, per germline. Trimming pared 5 bases from V and 0 bases from J, leaving 8 bases between. The CDR3 has 14 amino acids. The genes are TRBV10-3 and TRBJ1-3; D is unresolved. Sequencing was performed on PBMCs. The sequence was collected from a young man in good health and CMV-seropositive. DNA for the CDR3: TGTGCCATCAGTCAAGGAGGCTCTGGAAACACCATATATTTT. This sequence encodes CAISQGGSGNTIYF.